A single sample gave rise to the 31 T cell receptor beta chains below, sequenced in a study of cytomegalovirus exposure and HLA in healthy donors. A multiplex PCR was run with 60 Vbeta primers and 13 Jbeta primers. The data were produced by immunoSEQ multiplex PCR, yet TCRdb's version contains in-frame clones alone and is incomplete. The data contain 170,000 or so clones, around 80% of them singletons. Material: PBMCs. These receptor sequences come from a man aged 45-65 years in good health and CMV-seropositive.

The chain links TRBV6-6 to TRBJ1-5; 8 positions agree with TRBD1. The CDR3 is made up of 15 amino acids. After removal of 7 bases from V and 5 bases from J, the junction contained 10 bases not matched to a gene. Germline V lookup: CDR1 MNHNY, CDR2 SVGAGI (reference sequence). DNA for the CDR3: TGTGCCAGCAACCCCTCTACGGACAGGGATCAGCCCCAGCATTTT. It codes for CASNPSTDRDQPQHF.

This clone was observed a few times. The chain carries TRBV14 and TRBJ1-1; the D gene is possibly TRBD1 (5 bases). V was pared by 5 bases and J by 4 bases, with 17 bases between. The CDR3 covers 15 residues. Germline CDR1 reads SGHDN; CDR2 reads FVKESK. The CDR3 DNA reads TGTGCCAGCAGCGCTTCGGCAGGGATGGGCACTGAAGCTTTCTTT. Residues: CASSASAGMGTEAFF.

This chain links TRBV14 with TRBJ1-2; D possibly corresponds to TRBD1 (5 bases). Trimming cost V 0 bases and J 4 bases, with 12 bases left between them. CDR3 length equals 15 residues. CDR1 and CDR2 (germline): SGHDN, FVKESK. The CDR3 coding sequence is TGTGCCAGCAGCCAAGATCCACGGACACCCTATGGCTACACCTTC. Residues: CASSQDPRTPYGYTF.

The sample holds one count of this clone. The chain carries TRBV7-3 and TRBJ2-5; 14 bases map to TRBD2. With V trimmed by 5 bases and J by 5 bases, 7 bases remained unmatched. CDR1 is SGHTA, CDR2 FQGTGA, per germline. The CDR3 runs 16 residues. CDR3 residues: CASSPGLAGVGETQYF. The CDR3 DNA reads as TGTGCCAGCAGCCCGGGACTAGCGGGAGTTGGTGAGACCCAGTACTTC.

Turning to this clone: The sample holds other DNA sequences that translate to the same CDR3. J is TRBJ2-3 and V is TRBV11-2, with 11 bases lining up with TRBD2. CDR3 length: 15 residues. Germline V gene lookup returns CDR1 SGHAT and CDR2 FQNNGV. Trimming removed 5 bases from V and 3 bases from J; junction bases left unmatched: 4. The CDR3 DNA sequence: TGTGCCAGCAGCCGTCTAGCGGGAGGTACAGATACGCAGTATTTT. Translation gives CASSRLAGGTDTQYF.

V usage is TRBV18 and J usage is TRBJ2-1; 10 bases map to TRBD2. Germline trimming cut 3 bases from V and 5 bases from J; bases unmatched to any gene: 4. The length of the CDR3 is 15 residues. The germline gives CDR1 KGHSH, CDR2 LQKENI. Here the CDR3 reads CASSPGTSVNNEQFF. CDR3 bases: TGTGCCAGCTCACCTGGGACTAGCGTTAACAATGAGCAGTTCTTC.

This rearrangement joins TRBV11-2 to TRBJ2-5; 7 positions agree with TRBD2. CDR1 and CDR2 from the germline V gene are SGHAT and FQNNGV. The CDR3 consists of 14 residues. V shed 2 bases and J 1 base; nucleotides not matched to a gene: 1. The CDR3 nucleotides read TGTGCCAGCAGCTTACTAGCGGCCCAAGAGACCCAGTACTTC. Amino acids: CASSLLAAQETQYF.

This clone was observed a few times. The chain carries TRBV12-5 and TRBJ2-1; D remains unclear. The CDR3 is 12 residues long. The V gene's germline CDR1 is LGHNT and CDR2 FRNRAP. With 6 bases removed from V and 3 bases from J, the gap between germline ends came to 6 bases. CDR3 region: CASGNFYNEQFF. DNA for the CDR3: TGTGCTAGTGGAAACTTCTACAATGAGCAGTTCTTC.

This CDR3 reads CASSPRVNTEAFF. The CDR3 nucleotides read TGTGCCAGCAGCCCCAGGGTAAACACTGAAGCTTTCTTT. The chain carries TRBV7-9 and TRBJ1-1; a weak D match, TRBD1 (5 bases). Germline assignment: CDR1 SEHNR and CDR2 FQNEAQ (reference sequence). Trimming pared 5 bases from V and 2 bases from J, leaving 9 bases between. The CDR3 loop spans 13 amino acids.

The chain has TRBV19 and TRBJ1-1, with a possible D match to TRBD1 (6 bases). Germline CDR1 and CDR2: LNHDA and SQIVND (reference sequence). The CDR3 covers 18 residues. V dropped 5 bases and J dropped 2 bases, with 24 bases sitting between them. The CDR3 protein is CASSLRAQGLRVNTEAFF. The CDR3 DNA reads TGTGCCAGTAGTTTAAGGGCACAGGGATTGCGAGTAAACACTGAAGCTTTCTTT.

The chain combines TRBV2 with TRBJ1-2; D uncertain. Trimming took off 6 bases at V and 4 bases at J, with 15 bases between the two ends. There are 14 residues in the CDR3. Germline CDR1 and CDR2: SNHLY and FYNNEI. The chain's CDR3 is CASSSMTGFYGYTF. The DNA for the CDR3 is TGTGCCAGCAGCAGCATGACTGGCTTCTATGGCTACACCTTC. The full variable domain, with the rest looked up from reference TRBV2 and TRBJ1-2, is EPEVTQTPSHQVTQMGQEVILRCVPISNHLYFYWYRQILGQKVEFLVSFYNNEISEKSEIFDDQFSVERPDGSNFTLKIRSTKLEDSAMYFCASSSMTGFYGYTFGSGTRLTVV.

This clone was seen only a few times. V and J are TRBV18 and TRBJ2-7; weak D call: TRBD1 (6 bases). The CDR3 length is 12 residues. Germline lookup yields CDR1 KGHSH and CDR2 LQKENI. Between the trimmed V and J ends, which lost 4 bases and 5 bases, there was a span of 9 bases. CDR3 DNA: TGTGCCAGCTCACTCAACAGGGACGAGCAGTACTTC. Its translation: CASSLNRDEQYF.

The chain joins TRBV19 to TRBJ1-2, with 8 bases identical to TRBD1. CDR3 size: 15 residues. V was pared by 1 base and J by 5 bases, with 6 bases of the junction left unmatched. From germline, CDR1 is LNHDA and CDR2 SQIVND (reference sequence). The CDR3: CASSIGGTGIYGYTF. DNA for the CDR3: TGTGCCAGTAGTATAGGGGGGACAGGCATTTATGGCTACACCTTC.

CDR3 bases: TGTGCCAGCAGCCCCGACAATTACAATGAGCAGTTCTTC. Protein: CASSPDNYNEQFF. The rearrangement uses TRBV7-3 and TRBJ2-1; D is uncertain. This CDR3 is built from 13 residues. The V end was cut by 5 bases, the J end by 4 bases, with 9 bases between. Germline V CDR1 and CDR2: SGHTA, FQGTGA.

The chain has TRBV6-5 and TRBJ1-2; D is possibly TRBD1 (6 bases). The CDR3 loop spans 13 amino acids. Germline V CDR1 and CDR2: MNHEY, SVGAGI. V lost 6 bases to trimming and J lost 3 bases, with 11 bases between them. Here the CDR3 DNA reads TGTGCCAGCAGCGAAACAGGGTACTATGGCTACACCTTC. Its translation: CASSETGYYGYTF.

The J gene is TRBJ2-1, the V gene TRBV6-4, with 8 positions matching TRBD2. J lost 5 bases, V lost 3 bases, and 6 bases had no gene match. Germline V gives CDR1 MRHNA, CDR2 SNTAGT. This CDR3 is 15 amino acids long. Here the CDR3 reads CASSEELAGHNEQFF. As DNA, the CDR3 is TGTGCCAGCAGTGAAGAGCTAGCGGGTCACAATGAGCAGTTCTTC.

This chain connects TRBV7-2 to TRBJ1-2; D possibly corresponds to TRBD1 (6 bases). Trimming removed 7 bases at V and 2 bases at J, with 17 bases between. This CDR3 comprises 15 residues. Germline V lookup: CDR1 SGHTA, CDR2 FQGNSA. As DNA, the CDR3 is TGTGCCAGCATTACCAACAGGGTCTTGAACTATGGCTACACCTTC. This encodes CASITNRVLNYGYTF.

The chain combines TRBV6-1 with TRBJ2-7; 11 nucleotides agree with TRBD2. V was clipped by 3 bases and J by 1 base; unmatched bases: 17. The CDR3 consists of 20 residues. Germline CDR1 and CDR2: MNHNS and SASEGT. CDR3 coding DNA: TGTGCCAGCAGTGATAGGAGGGGTTTATTTAGCGGGAGGGGATCCTACGAGCAGTACGTC. This codes for CASSDRRGLFSGRGSYEQYV.

This clone came up once. V is TRBV11-2 and J is TRBJ1-2; 8 bases are a match to TRBD1. Per germline, CDR1 SGHAT and CDR2 FQNNGV. CDR3 length: 15 residues. V gave up 5 bases and J gave up 2 bases; unmatched junction bases: 7. CDR3 in amino acids: CASSPTRQGNYGYTF. CDR3 DNA: TGTGCCAGCAGCCCGACCCGACAGGGGAACTATGGCTACACCTTC.

The chain couples TRBV7-9 to TRBJ1-1; TRBD1 matches 7 bases. CDR1 and CDR2 (germline): SEHNR, FQNEAQ (reference sequence). The CDR3 spans 15 residues. V shed 4 bases, J shed 0 bases, and the junction held 5 bases outside the gene matches. DNA of the CDR3: TGTGCCAGCAGCTCCCGACAGGGAATGAACACTGAAGCTTTCTTT. Its protein is CASSSRQGMNTEAFF.

For this clone: The identical CDR3 is also encoded by other nucleotide sequences in the sample. J is TRBJ1-1 and V is TRBV29-1, with D maybe TRBD1 (6 bases). The CDR3 runs 12 residues. The germline CDR1 and CDR2 sequences are SQVTM and ANQGSEA. The V end was cut by 7 bases, the J end by 2 bases, with 11 bases between. The CDR3, as DNA: TGCAGCGCCCGGACAGAAAACACTGAAGCTTTCTTT. This encodes CSARTENTEAFF.

Only one count was recorded for this clone. This chain joins TRBV19 and TRBJ1-1; TRBD1 matches at 10 bases. In germline, CDR1 is LNHDA, CDR2 SQIVND (reference sequence). Trimming at V came to 5 bases and at J to 3 bases, leaving 6 bases not matched to a gene. The CDR3 is 15 residues long. The CDR3 region is CASSPPGTGDTEAFF. CDR3 bases: TGTGCCAGTAGTCCCCCCGGGACAGGGGACACTGAAGCTTTCTTT.

J is TRBJ2-7 and V is TRBV12-5, with 8 bases matching TRBD2. The CDR3 spans 14 residues. Germline CDR1 and CDR2: LGHNT and FRNRAP. The trim removed 1 base at V and 3 bases at J, leaving 2 bases unmatched. The CDR3 loop is CASGLGSGGYEQYV. DNA for the CDR3: TGTGCTAGTGGTTTGGGGAGCGGGGGCTACGAGCAGTACGTC.

The gene calls are TRBV5-4 and TRBJ1-3; D not resolved. Germline values: CDR1 SGHNT, CDR2 YYREEE (reference sequence). Trimming took 0 bases from V and 3 from J, leaving 4 bases between them. This CDR3 spans 13 amino acids. CDR3 loop: CASSLAIGNTIYF. The CDR3 DNA reads as TGTGCCAGCAGCTTGGCCATTGGAAACACCATATATTTT. The complete variable domain, with remaining parts taken from reference TRBV5-4 and TRBJ1-3, reads ETGVTQSPTHLIKTRGQQVTLRCSSQSGHNTVSWYQQALGQGPQFIFQYYREEENGRGNFPPRFSGLQFPNYSSELNVNALELDDSALYLCASSLAIGNTIYFGEGSWLTVV.

This chain uses TRBV9 with TRBJ1-1, with 8 nucleotides matching TRBD1. The CDR3 spans 15 residues. Germline V gives CDR1 SGDLS, CDR2 YYNGEE. With 4 bases clipped from V and 0 bases from J, the junction kept 5 bases outside the gene matches. The CDR3, as DNA: TGTGCCAGCAGCCCTTCAGGGGGCATGAACACTGAAGCTTTCTTT. Protein: CASSPSGGMNTEAFF.

This chain connects TRBV27 to TRBJ2-7; 10 positions match TRBD2. Trimming at V came to 0 bases and at J to 2 bases, leaving 4 bases not matched to a gene. This CDR3 spans 16 amino acids. Germline lookup yields CDR1 MNHEY and CDR2 SMNVEV (reference sequence). CDR3 sequence: CASSLSWLAGAYEQYF. The CDR3, as DNA: TGTGCCAGCAGTTTATCGTGGCTAGCGGGGGCCTACGAGCAGTACTTC.

V is TRBV11-2 and J is TRBJ2-7; 8 positions match TRBD2. The CDR3 is 14 amino acids. Looked up from germline, CDR1 is SGHAT and CDR2 is FQNNGV. V lost 5 bases and J lost 2; bases outside the gene matches: 5. This CDR3 reads CASSPTAGAYEQYF. In nucleotides, the CDR3 is TGTGCCAGCAGCCCAACAGCGGGGGCCTACGAGCAGTACTTC.

The J gene is TRBJ2-5, the V gene TRBV5-4; the D gene is possibly TRBD2 (5 bases). The CDR3 runs 13 residues. Trimming took 4 bases from V and 3 from J, leaving 10 bases between them. In germline, CDR1 is SGHNT, CDR2 YYREEE (reference sequence). In nucleotides, the CDR3 is TGTGCCAGCAGCATCGAGGGAGAAGAGACCCAGTACTTC. It translates to CASSIEGEETQYF. The full variable domain, rest sourced from reference TRBV5-4 and TRBJ2-5, is ETGVTQSPTHLIKTRGQQVTLRCSSQSGHNTVSWYQQALGQGPQFIFQYYREEENGRGNFPPRFSGLQFPNYSSELNVNALELDDSALYLCASSIEGEETQYFGPGTRLLVL.

The V gene is TRBV15, the J gene TRBJ2-4; TRBD1 agrees at 9 bases. Per the germline V gene, CDR1 is LNHNV and CDR2 is YYDKDF (reference sequence). The CDR3 covers 18 residues. J lost 0 bases, V lost 8 bases, and 14 bases had no gene match. CDR3 bases: TGTGCCACCGCCCATCGGACAGGGGCTTTGGTAGCCAAAAACATTCAGTACTTC. This sequence encodes CATAHRTGALVAKNIQYF.

This clone was counted a few times. The rearrangement uses TRBV11-3 and TRBJ2-7; D may be TRBD2 (6 bases). Germline V lookup: CDR1 SGHNT, CDR2 YENEEA. The V and J ends lost 5 bases and 1 base respectively, with 15 bases between them. This CDR3 has 15 amino acids. DNA for the CDR3: TGTGCCAGCAGCCCGTCGGCGGGGAAATCCTACGAGCAGTACGTC. Translated, it gives CASSPSAGKSYEQYV.

The gene calls are TRBV10-3 and TRBJ1-1; D gene ambiguous. Germline V CDR1 and CDR2: ENHRY, SYGVKD. This CDR3 comprises 13 residues. The V gene lost 4 bases and the J gene lost 7 bases, with 13 bases spanning the gap. CDR3 loop: CAISANGEGEAFF. DNA of the CDR3: TGTGCCATCAGTGCGAATGGGGAGGGTGAAGCTTTCTTT.